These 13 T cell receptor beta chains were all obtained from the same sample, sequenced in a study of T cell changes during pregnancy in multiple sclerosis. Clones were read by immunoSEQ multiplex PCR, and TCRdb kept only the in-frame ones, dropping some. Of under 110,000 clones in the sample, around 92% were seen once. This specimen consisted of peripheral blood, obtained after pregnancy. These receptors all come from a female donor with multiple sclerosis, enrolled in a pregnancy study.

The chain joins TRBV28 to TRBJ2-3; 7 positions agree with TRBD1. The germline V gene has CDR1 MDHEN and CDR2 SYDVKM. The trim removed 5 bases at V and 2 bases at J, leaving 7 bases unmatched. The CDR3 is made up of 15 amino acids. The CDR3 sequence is CASSPPGQYTDTQYF. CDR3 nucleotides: TGTGCCAGCAGTCCGCCGGGACAGTACACAGATACGCAGTATTTT.

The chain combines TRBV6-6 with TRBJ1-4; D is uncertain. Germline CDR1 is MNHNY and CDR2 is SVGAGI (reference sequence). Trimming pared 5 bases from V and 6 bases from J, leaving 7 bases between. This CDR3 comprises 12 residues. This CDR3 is CASSITDEKLFF. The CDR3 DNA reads TGTGCCAGCAGTATAACAGATGAAAAACTGTTTTTT.

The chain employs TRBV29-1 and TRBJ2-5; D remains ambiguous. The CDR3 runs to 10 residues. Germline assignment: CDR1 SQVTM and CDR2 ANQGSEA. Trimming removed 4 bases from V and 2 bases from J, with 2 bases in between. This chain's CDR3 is CSVAQETQYF. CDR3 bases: TGCAGCGTTGCTCAAGAGACCCAGTACTTC.

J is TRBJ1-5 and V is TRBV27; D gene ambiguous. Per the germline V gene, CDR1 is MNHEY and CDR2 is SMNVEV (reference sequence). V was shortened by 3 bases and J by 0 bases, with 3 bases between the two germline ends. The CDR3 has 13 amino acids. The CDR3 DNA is TGTGCCAGCAGTTTTCATAGCAATCAGCCCCAGCATTTT. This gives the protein CASSFHSNQPQHF.

CDR3 protein: CASSIGSRSYEQYF. In nucleotides, the CDR3 is TGTGCCAGTAGTATAGGAAGCAGGTCCTACGAGCAGTACTTC. The V and J genes are TRBV19 and TRBJ2-7; D ambiguous. The CDR3 length is 14 residues. V was pared by 1 base and J by 1 base, with 8 bases between. Per the germline V gene, CDR1 is LNHDA and CDR2 is SQIVND (reference sequence).

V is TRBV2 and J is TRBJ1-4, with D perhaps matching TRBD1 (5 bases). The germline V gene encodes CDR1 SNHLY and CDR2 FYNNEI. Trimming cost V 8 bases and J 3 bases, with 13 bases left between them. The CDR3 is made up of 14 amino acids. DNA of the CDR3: TGTGCCAGCGACTCTCAGGGCGCTAATGAAAAACTGTTTTTT. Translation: CASDSQGANEKLFF.

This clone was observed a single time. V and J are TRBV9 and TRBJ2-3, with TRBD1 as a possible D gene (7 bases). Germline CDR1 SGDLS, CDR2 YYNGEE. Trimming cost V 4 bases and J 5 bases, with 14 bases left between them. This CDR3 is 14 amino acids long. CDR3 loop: CASSSQGGGDTQYF. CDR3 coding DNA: TGTGCCAGCAGCTCCCAGGGGGGAGGAGATACGCAGTATTTT.

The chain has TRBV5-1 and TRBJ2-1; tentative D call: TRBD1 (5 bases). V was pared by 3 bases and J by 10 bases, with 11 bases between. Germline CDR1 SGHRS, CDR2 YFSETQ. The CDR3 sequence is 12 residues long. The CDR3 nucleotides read TGCGCCAGCAGCTCACCCCCAGGGGAGCAGTTCTTC. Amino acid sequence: CASSSPPGEQFF.

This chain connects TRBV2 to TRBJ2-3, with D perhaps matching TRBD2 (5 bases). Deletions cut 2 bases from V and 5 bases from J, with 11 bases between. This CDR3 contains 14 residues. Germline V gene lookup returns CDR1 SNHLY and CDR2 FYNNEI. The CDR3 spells CASSESPREDTQYF. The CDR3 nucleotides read TGTGCCAGCAGTGAATCCCCCCGGGAAGATACGCAGTATTTT. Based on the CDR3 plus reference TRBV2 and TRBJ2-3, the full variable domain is EPEVTQTPSHQVTQMGQEVILRCVPISNHLYFYWYRQILGQKVEFLVSFYNNEISEKSEIFDDQFSVERPDGSNFTLKIRSTKLEDSAMYFCASSESPREDTQYFGPGTRLTVL.

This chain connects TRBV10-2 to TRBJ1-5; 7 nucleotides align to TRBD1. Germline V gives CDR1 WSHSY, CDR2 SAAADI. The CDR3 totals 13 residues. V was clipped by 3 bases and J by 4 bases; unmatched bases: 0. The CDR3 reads CASSEQGNQPQHF. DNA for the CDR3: TGCGCCAGCAGTGAACAGGGGAATCAGCCCCAGCATTTT.

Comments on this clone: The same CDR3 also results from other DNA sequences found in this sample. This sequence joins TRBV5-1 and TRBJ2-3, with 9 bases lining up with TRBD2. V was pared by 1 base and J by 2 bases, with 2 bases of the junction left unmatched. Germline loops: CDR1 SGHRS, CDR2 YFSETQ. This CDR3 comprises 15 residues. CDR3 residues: CASSLRGRDTDTQYF. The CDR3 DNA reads TGCGCCAGCAGCTTGCGCGGGAGGGACACAGATACGCAGTATTTT. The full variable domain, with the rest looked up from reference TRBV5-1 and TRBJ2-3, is KAGVTQTPRYLIKTRGQQVTLSCSPISGHRSVSWYQQTPGQGLQFLFEYFSETQRNKGNFPGRFSGRQFSNSRSEMNVSTLELGDSALYLCASSLRGRDTDTQYFGPGTRLTVL.

The CDR3, as DNA: TGTGCCAGCAGCCCCGACAGGGCGAGTGTCATGATATATGGCTACACCTTC. Its translation: CASSPDRASVMIYGYTF. This chain connects TRBV2 to TRBJ1-2, with 7 bases fitting TRBD1. The CDR3 has 17 amino acids. V dropped 6 bases and J dropped 5; count of bases not matched to a gene: 18. Germline V gene data show CDR1 as SNHLY and CDR2 as FYNNEI. Together with reference TRBV2 and TRBJ1-2, the CDR3 gives the full variable domain: EPEVTQTPSHQVTQMGQEVILRCVPISNHLYFYWYRQILGQKVEFLVSFYNNEISEKSEIFDDQFSVERPDGSNFTLKIRSTKLEDSAMYFCASSPDRASVMIYGYTFGSGTRLTVV.

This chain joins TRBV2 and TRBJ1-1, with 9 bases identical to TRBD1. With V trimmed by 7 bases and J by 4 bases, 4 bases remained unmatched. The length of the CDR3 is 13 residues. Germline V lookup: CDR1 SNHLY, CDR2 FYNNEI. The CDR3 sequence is CASTGQGFTEAFF. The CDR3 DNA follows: TGTGCCAGCACGGGACAGGGATTCACTGAAGCTTTCTTT.